What follows are 32 T cell receptor beta chains derived from one specimen sequenced in a study of cytomegalovirus exposure and HLA in healthy donors. PCR involved 60 Vbeta and 13 Jbeta primers. Assay: immunoSEQ multiplex PCR; the TCRdb copy retains only in-frame clones and omits some. The sample shows around 96,000 clones, more than 75% of them seen only once. The source material was PBMCs. These receptor sequences come from a man aged 18 to 30 in good health and CMV-seronegative.

The table lists this clone with a count of one. This sequence joins TRBV10-3 and TRBJ2-5; possibly TRBD2 for D (7 bases). In germline, CDR1 is ENHRY, CDR2 SYGVKD. The CDR3 is made up of 13 amino acids. V was shortened by 6 bases and J by 2 bases, with 10 bases between the two germline ends. CDR3: CAISGGHQETQYF. CDR3 DNA sequence: TGTGCCATCAGCGGGGGGCATCAAGAGACCCAGTACTTC.

This clone has just a few counts. V usage is TRBV18 and J usage is TRBJ1-1; tentatively, D is TRBD1 (5 bases). The CDR3 has 15 amino acids. The ends were cut back, 3 bases at V and 8 bases at J, with 19 bases in the middle. Germline CDR1 KGHSH, CDR2 LQKENI. CDR3 residues: CASSPTLLGGEEAFF. The CDR3 nucleotides are TGTGCCAGCTCACCTACGTTATTGGGGGGAGAAGAAGCTTTCTTT.

In this sample, this clone turned up a few times. The genes are TRBV6-5 and TRBJ1-1; tentative D call: TRBD1 (6 bases). Deletions cut 6 bases from V and 4 bases from J, with 18 bases between. The CDR3 spans 15 residues. CDR1 and CDR2 from the germline V gene are MNHEY and SVGAGI. This chain's CDR3 is CASRPQGRDGTEAFF. The CDR3 region has the DNA TGTGCCAGCAGGCCACAGGGCCGAGATGGCACTGAAGCTTTCTTT.

The gene calls are TRBV5-4 and TRBJ2-7, with a weak D call TRBD2 (6 bases). Trimming took off 7 bases at V and 0 bases at J, with 11 bases between the two ends. Germline V lookup: CDR1 SGHNT, CDR2 YYREEE (reference sequence). This CDR3 spans 13 amino acids. CDR3 loop: CASGTFRSYEQYF. The CDR3, as DNA: TGTGCCAGCGGGACTTTCCGCTCCTACGAGCAGTACTTC.

The chain couples TRBV5-6 to TRBJ2-7; no firm D call. Germline assignment: CDR1 SGHDT and CDR2 YYEEEE. The CDR3 is 12 amino acids. V was shortened by 0 bases and J by 4 bases, with 5 bases between the two germline ends. DNA of the CDR3: TGTGCCAGCAGCTTGGCTAGGTACGAGCAGTACTTC. Protein: CASSLARYEQYF. Looking up the rest from reference TRBV5-6 and TRBJ2-7 gives the full variable domain: DAGVTQSPTHLIKTRGQQVTLRCSPKSGHDTVSWYQQALGQGPQFIFQYYEEEERQRGNFPDRFSGHQFPNYSSELNVNALLLGDSALYLCASSLARYEQYFGPGTRLTVT.

The chain carries TRBV29-1 and TRBJ2-1; 8 nucleotides line up with TRBD2. The germline V gene has CDR1 SQVTM and CDR2 ANQGSEA. The CDR3 covers 15 residues. The V segment lost 2 bases and the J segment 6 bases; nucleotides outside the gene matches: 9. CDR3 in amino acids: CSVEPSSGWANEQFF. For the CDR3, the DNA is TGCAGCGTTGAACCCTCTAGCGGGTGGGCCAATGAGCAGTTCTTC.

This clone has just a few counts. The rearrangement links TRBV5-1 to TRBJ2-1; 10 nucleotides line up with TRBD2. Germline V gene lookup returns CDR1 SGHRS and CDR2 YFSETQ. Losses at the gene ends were 1 base for V and 4 bases for J; bases not matched to a gene: 8. CDR3 length: 17 residues. CDR3 in amino acids: CASSLNALAGKYNEQFF. The CDR3 nucleotides are TGCGCCAGCAGCTTGAATGCACTAGCGGGGAAATACAATGAGCAGTTCTTC. Using reference TRBV5-1 and TRBJ2-1 for the parts outside the CDR3, the full variable domain is KAGVTQTPRYLIKTRGQQVTLSCSPISGHRSVSWYQQTPGQGLQFLFEYFSETQRNKGNFPGRFSGRQFSNSRSEMNVSTLELGDSALYLCASSLNALAGKYNEQFFGPGTRLTVL.

This clone was recorded once. The chain recombines TRBV5-4 with TRBJ1-2; 10 nucleotides line up with TRBD1. In germline, CDR1 is SGHNT, CDR2 YYREEE (reference sequence). There are 15 residues in the CDR3. Losses at the gene ends were 4 bases for V and 4 bases for J; bases not matched to a gene: 7. CDR3 residues: CASSRRDRGSYGYTF. Here the CDR3 DNA reads TGTGCCAGCAGCCGCCGGGACAGGGGTTCCTATGGCTACACCTTC.

V usage is TRBV18 and J usage is TRBJ2-1, with 12 bases aligning to TRBD2. CDR3 size: 15 residues. Germline trimming cut 3 bases from V and 7 bases from J; bases unmatched to any gene: 4. Germline CDR1 and CDR2: KGHSH and LQKENI. CDR3 nucleotides: TGTGCCAGCTCACCGGGACTAGCGGGTTTAAATGAGCAGTTCTTC. Protein: CASSPGLAGLNEQFF.

V is TRBV30 and J is TRBJ1-2, with 8 bases fitting TRBD1. This CDR3 comprises 11 residues. J was trimmed by 12 bases and V by 5 bases; bases with no gene match: 8. From germline, CDR1 is GTSNPN and CDR2 SVGIG (reference sequence). The DNA for the CDR3 is TGTGCCTGGCAGGGGGCGAGTCTCCACACCTTC. Translation gives CAWQGASLHTF.

This chain uses TRBV10-1 with TRBJ2-5; D is perhaps TRBD2 (6 bases). This CDR3 has 14 amino acids. In germline, CDR1 is WNHNN, CDR2 SYGVQD (reference sequence). Trimming removed 0 bases from V and 5 bases from J, with 10 bases in between. CDR3: CASSESGGAETQYF. CDR3 nucleotides: TGCGCCAGCAGTGAGTCGGGCGGGGCGGAGACCCAGTACTTC.

Only a few counts were recorded for this clone. The chain has TRBV7-9 and TRBJ2-1; 8 nucleotides line up with TRBD2. The length of the CDR3 is 14 residues. CDR1 and CDR2 (germline): SEHNR, FQNEAQ (reference sequence). The CDR3 loop is CSGSERGSYNEQFF. CDR3 DNA: TGTTCCGGTTCCGAGCGGGGGTCTTACAATGAGCAGTTCTTC.

The chain uses TRBV19 and TRBJ1-1; TRBD1 aligns across 7 bases. This CDR3 region has 14 residues. V dropped 7 bases and J dropped 4; count of bases not matched to a gene: 9. Germline CDR1 and CDR2: LNHDA and SQIVND (reference sequence). The CDR3 loop is CASTPTGMGTEAFF. The CDR3 nucleotides are TGTGCCAGTACCCCGACAGGGATGGGCACTGAAGCTTTCTTT.

CDR3 loop: CASSSQGGFEEKLFF. CDR3 DNA sequence: TGTGCCAGTAGTTCACAGGGTGGCTTCGAGGAAAAACTGTTTTTT. The rearrangement joins TRBV19 to TRBJ1-4, with TRBD1 as a possible D gene (6 bases). CDR3 length: 15 residues. The germline V gene has CDR1 LNHDA and CDR2 SQIVND (reference sequence). V was clipped by 5 bases and J by 8 bases, with 18 bases between them.

This chain uses TRBV6-1 with TRBJ2-3; 10 bases fit TRBD1. This CDR3 region has 15 residues. Germline V gene lookup returns CDR1 MNHNS and CDR2 SASEGT. V lost 4 bases, J lost 3 bases, and 4 bases stayed unmatched. The CDR3 is CASSGGTGETDTQYF. The CDR3 coding sequence is TGTGCCAGCAGTGGGGGGACAGGGGAAACAGATACGCAGTATTTT.

The J gene is TRBJ2-7, the V gene TRBV5-1; 7 positions agree with TRBD1. Trimming at V came to 2 bases and at J to 5 bases, leaving 16 bases not matched to a gene. Germline V gene lookup returns CDR1 SGHRS and CDR2 YFSETQ. This CDR3 region has 17 residues. In DNA, the CDR3 is TGCGCCAGCAGCTTAACTACGGGGACAGATCCCTACGACGAGCAGTACTTC. This translates into CASSLTTGTDPYDEQYF.

This clone was found a few times. The chain links TRBV6-6 to TRBJ1-2; unclear D gene. The V and J ends lost 7 bases and 6 bases respectively, with 18 bases between them. Germline V gene sequence: CDR1 MNHNY, CDR2 SVGAGI (reference sequence). CDR3 size: 14 residues. CDR3 in DNA: TGTGCCAGCACCAAAAAGACACCCGCTAATGGCTACACCTTC. Its translation: CASTKKTPANGYTF.

The chain has TRBV11-2 and TRBJ1-2; 9 nucleotides line up with TRBD1. J gave up 10 bases and V 1 base, and 4 bases lay outside the gene matches. Germline V lookup: CDR1 SGHAT, CDR2 FQNNGV. This CDR3 has 13 amino acids. CDR3 sequence reads: CASSLGTGAIYTF. The CDR3 DNA reads TGTGCCAGCAGCTTAGGGACAGGGGCGATCTACACCTTC.

This chain uses TRBV13 with TRBJ1-3, with 8 bases fitting TRBD1. The trim removed 5 bases at V and 7 bases at J, leaving 7 bases unmatched. Germline CDR1 reads PRHDT; CDR2 reads FYEKMQ (reference sequence). The CDR3 has 14 amino acids. The CDR3 is CASSAPGQANTIYF. DNA for the CDR3: TGTGCCAGCAGCGCCCCGGGACAGGCTAACACCATATATTTT.

The rearrangement links TRBV6-1 to TRBJ2-1; 9 positions match TRBD2. The V gene's germline CDR1 is MNHNS and CDR2 SASEGT. Germline trimming cut 3 bases from V and 6 bases from J; bases unmatched to any gene: 6. This CDR3 is 15 amino acids long. CDR3: CASSDGSSGANEQFF. As DNA, the CDR3 is TGTGCCAGCAGTGATGGCTCTAGCGGGGCCAATGAGCAGTTCTTC.

V usage is TRBV19 and J usage is TRBJ1-2; D call uncertain. The V gene lost 5 bases and the J gene lost 2 bases, with 6 bases spanning the gap. Germline V gene lookup returns CDR1 LNHDA and CDR2 SQIVND (reference sequence). The length of the CDR3 is 12 residues. The CDR3 protein is CASSWANYGYTF. The CDR3 region has the DNA TGTGCCAGTAGTTGGGCAAACTATGGCTACACCTTC.

V gene TRBV14 combines with J gene TRBJ2-1, with a possible D match to TRBD2 (5 bases). This CDR3 contains 18 residues. Germline V gives CDR1 SGHDN, CDR2 FVKESK. Trimming cost V 4 bases and J 3 bases, with 22 bases left between them. This CDR3 reads CASSLNPHTGINYNEQFF. CDR3 nucleotides: TGTGCCAGCAGCCTCAACCCCCATACCGGGATTAACTACAATGAGCAGTTCTTC.

This clone was observed a single time. This sequence joins TRBV2 and TRBJ2-5; unclear D gene. V lost 4 bases, J lost 4 bases, and 4 bases lay in between. The CDR3 is 11 residues long. The germline V gene has CDR1 SNHLY and CDR2 FYNNEI. CDR3 loop: CASSVRETQYF. CDR3 nucleotide sequence: TGTGCCAGCAGTGTGAGAGAGACCCAGTACTTC.

This chain links TRBV7-8 with TRBJ2-3; D perhaps matches TRBD2 (5 bases). The CDR3 spans 14 residues. Trimming left V 2 bases short and J 4 bases short, with 10 bases between. Germline loops: CDR1 SGHVS, CDR2 FQNEAQ. CDR3 in DNA: TGTGCCAGCAGCTTAACGGGGAGCGCAGATACGCAGTATTTT. This sequence encodes CASSLTGSADTQYF. Combining the CDR3 with reference TRBV7-8 and TRBJ2-3 gives the whole variable domain GAGVSQSPRYKVAKRGQDVALRCDPISGHVSLFWYQQALGQGPEFLTYFQNEAQLDKSGLPSDRFFAERPEGSVSTLKIQRTQQEDSAVYLCASSLTGSADTQYFGPGTRLTVL.

This sequence joins TRBV4-1 and TRBJ1-1; D uncertain. The CDR3 totals 15 residues. Trimming left V 0 bases short and J 1 base short, with 9 bases between. Germline CDR1 is MGHRA and CDR2 is YSYEKL. The CDR3 is CASSQDSAGNTEAFF. The CDR3 DNA sequence: TGCGCCAGCAGCCAAGATTCCGCGGGGAACACTGAAGCTTTCTTT.

This chain joins TRBV6-6 and TRBJ1-1; TRBD1 matches 9 bases. Per germline, CDR1 MNHNY and CDR2 SVGAGI (reference sequence). Trimming at V came to 2 bases and at J to 6 bases, leaving 4 bases not matched to a gene. The CDR3 totals 14 residues. CDR3 in amino acids: CASSYRDREPEAFF. In DNA form, the CDR3 reads TGTGCCAGCAGTTACCGGGACAGGGAGCCTGAAGCTTTCTTT.

This sequence joins TRBV5-1 and TRBJ2-7; a weak D match, TRBD1 (6 bases). This CDR3 is 15 amino acids long. Per germline, CDR1 SGHRS and CDR2 YFSETQ. Trimming stripped 5 bases from V and 0 bases from J, with 15 bases between. The CDR3 protein is CASRTGHGSSYEQYF. CDR3 bases: TGCGCCAGCAGGACGGGACATGGAAGCTCCTACGAGCAGTACTTC.

The chain employs TRBV6-5 and TRBJ2-7; maybe TRBD1 (5 bases). V was shortened by 5 bases and J by 4 bases, with 18 bases between the two germline ends. The CDR3 is 15 amino acids. CDR1 and CDR2 from the germline V gene are MNHEY and SVGAGI. The CDR3: CASSRSTDVEYEQYF. As DNA, the CDR3 is TGTGCCAGCAGTCGATCGACAGACGTGGAGTACGAGCAGTACTTC.

This sequence joins TRBV6-5 and TRBJ1-2; no clear D. Trimming removed 5 bases from V and 8 bases from J, with 12 bases in between. Germline V gives CDR1 MNHEY, CDR2 SVGAGI. The CDR3 sequence is 12 residues long. DNA of the CDR3: TGTGCCAGCAGTCCTATGGGCACCGGCTACACCTTC. It specifies CASSPMGTGYTF.

Remarks on this clone: The same CDR3 also results from other DNA sequences found in this sample. The chain is built from TRBV5-1 and TRBJ1-2, with TRBD1 matching 8 bases. The V and J ends lost 4 bases and 2 bases, in that order; junction bases with no gene match: 4. Germline CDR1 reads SGHRS; CDR2 reads YFSETQ. The CDR3 totals 14 residues. The CDR3 sequence is CASSPDRANYGYTF. CDR3 nucleotide sequence: TGCGCCAGCAGCCCGGACAGGGCGAACTATGGCTACACCTTC.

DNA for the CDR3: TGCGCCAGCATGTCCGGGCGGGGGGACCAAAATCCCTACGAGCAGTACTTC. Encoded protein: CASMSGRGDQNPYEQYF. The V gene is TRBV5-1, the J gene TRBJ2-7, with 8 bases matching TRBD2. Germline V gives CDR1 SGHRS, CDR2 YFSETQ. With V trimmed by 6 bases and J by 2 bases, 16 bases remained unmatched. The CDR3 spans 17 residues.

CDR3 in amino acids: CASSVAGGETQYF. CDR3 bases: TGTGCCAGCAGCGTAGCGGGGGGAGAGACCCAGTACTTC. The chain is built from TRBV9 and TRBJ2-5, with TRBD2 identical over 7 bases. CDR3 length equals 13 residues. Germline-derived CDR1 and CDR2 are SGDLS and YYNGEE. Losses at the gene ends were 0 bases for V and 4 bases for J; bases not matched to a gene: 0.